A single sample is the source of the 10 T cell receptor beta chains below, sequenced in a study of post-analysis software for immune sequencing data. The study's findings and limits: Patients showed TRBV5-6, TRBV5-1 and TRBV20-1 among five TRBV segments more frequent than in controls.

Unique molecular identifiers tagged the TCR beta cDNA libraries. In TCRdb, the PCR reads were re-called with MiXCR into one record per CDR3 protein. Altogether a few hundred thousand distinct CDR3 sequences are present, less than 40% being singletons, with the ten largest covering about 5.6%. These receptors' antigens are unknown. Input material: blood. The receptors derive from a girl younger than 18 with multiple sclerosis.

The chain links TRBV20-1 to TRBJ1-4; D possibly corresponds to TRBD1 (5 bases). Germline V gene sequence: CDR1 DFQATT, CDR2 SNEGSKA (reference sequence). The V gene lost 0 bases and the J gene lost 0 bases, with 20 bases spanning the gap. The CDR3 extends over 19 amino acids. As DNA, the CDR3 is TGCAGTGCTAGAGATTTGGGGGGGAACCTCCTGGCAACTAATGAAAAACTGTTTTTT. Protein product: CSARDLGGNLLATNEKLFF.

This clonotype was detected many times. V gene TRBV5-1 combines with J gene TRBJ2-3, with D unclear. V was trimmed by 0 bases and J by 2 bases, leaving 7 bases between them. This CDR3 is built from 14 residues. Per the germline V gene, CDR1 is SGHRS and CDR2 is YFSETQ. This chain's CDR3 is CASSLDSLTDTQYF. The CDR3, as DNA: TGCGCCAGCAGCTTGGATAGTCTCACAGATACGCAGTATTTT.

Only a few counts were recorded for this clonotype. The rearrangement links TRBV28 to TRBJ2-7, with D tentatively TRBD2 (6 bases). The germline gives CDR1 MDHEN, CDR2 SYDVKM. V dropped 4 bases and J dropped 0 bases, with 13 bases sitting between them. This CDR3 is 15 amino acids long. CDR3 coding DNA: TGTGCCAGCAGTTCGCCGGGGGACGGCTCCTACGAGCAGTACTTC. This gives the protein CASSSPGDGSYEQYF.

As regards this clonotype: The junction shows a germline mismatch at one end, possibly a read error. The V call is TRBV28, the J call TRBJ2-2; a weak D match, TRBD2 (6 bases). This CDR3 spans 18 amino acids. CDR1 is MDHEN, CDR2 SYDVKM, per germline. The CDR3, as DNA: TGTGCCAGCAGTCCATTCCTGCGGGACCTTAAAAGCACCGGGGAGCGGTTTTTT. The encoded protein is CASSPFLRDLKSTGERFF.

The sample holds a few counts of this clonotype. The chain uses TRBV7-9 and TRBJ2-6; D is possibly TRBD2 (6 bases). Looked up from germline, CDR1 is SEHNR and CDR2 is FQNEAQ (reference sequence). CDR3 length: 16 residues. V was clipped by 5 bases and J by 1 base, with 12 bases between them. CDR3 coding DNA: TGTGCCAGCAGCCCCGTCGGGGGTTCTGGGGCCAACGTCCTGACTTTC. Encoded protein: CASSPVGGSGANVLTF.

V is TRBV9 and J is TRBJ2-3, with TRBD2 matching over 9 bases. The CDR3 is 18 residues long. Per germline, CDR1 SGDLS and CDR2 YYNGEE. The V and J ends lost 3 bases and 2 bases, in that order; junction bases with no gene match: 13. CDR3 region: CASSAPRAGGLFTDTQYF. The CDR3 DNA follows: TGTGCCAGCAGCGCCCCAAGAGCGGGGGGACTTTTCACAGATACGCAGTATTTT. Variable domain in full (rest from reference TRBV9 and TRBJ2-3): DSGVTQTPKHLITATGQRVTLRCSPRSGDLSVYWYQQSLDQGLQFLIQYYNGEERAKGNILERFSAQQFPDLHSELNLSSLELGDSALYFCASSAPRAGGLFTDTQYFGPGTRLTVL.

Note on this clonotype: A read error may explain this, as a much larger clone is one base away. The rearrangement links TRBV6-4 to TRBJ2-5; 8 nucleotides align to TRBD2. The germline CDR1 and CDR2 sequences are MRHNA and SNTAGT. This CDR3 has 15 amino acids. The CDR3 spells CACSPGTRGVETQYF. The CDR3 DNA follows: TGTGCCTGCAGTCCCGGGACTAGAGGGGTCGAGACCCAGTACTTC.

About this clonotype: The junction and the germline gene differ at one end; a read error may be behind it. CDR3 sequence: CAGSLAGGSYEQYF. In DNA, the CDR3 is TGTGCCGGCAGCCTAGCGGGGGGGTCCTACGAGCAGTACTTC. The chain links TRBV12-3 or TRBV12-4 to TRBJ2-7; 12 nucleotides line up with TRBD2. This CDR3 is built from 14 residues.

The chain has TRBV28 and TRBJ2-5; TRBD1 agrees at 8 bases. The CDR3 covers 15 residues. V was pared by 3 bases and J by 4 bases, with 7 bases of the junction left unmatched. Germline assignment: CDR1 MDHEN and CDR2 SYDVKM. CDR3: CASSFPGQGLETQYF. CDR3 bases: TGTGCCAGCAGTTTCCCTGGACAGGGCTTAGAGACCCAGTACTTC.

This chain joins TRBV5-1 and TRBJ2-7; D possibly corresponds to TRBD1 (8 bases). Trimming left V 7 bases short and J 1 base short, with 27 bases between. The V gene's germline CDR1 is SGHRS and CDR2 YFSETQ. The CDR3 length is 18 residues. In DNA, the CDR3 is TGCGCCAGCGGGGGGGATTTGTTTTCCCGGGACAGGTCCTACGAGCAGTACTTC. Amino acid sequence: CASGGDLFSRDRSYEQYF.